The T cell receptor beta chain described here comes from a study of shared clonotypes between healthy human individuals. This CDR3 spans 15 amino acids. The germline V gene encodes CDR1 SEHNR and CDR2 FQNEAQ (reference sequence). The V segment lost 5 bases and the J segment 5 bases; nucleotides outside the gene matches: 9. Broader study findings: Collection of samples was limited to blood; tissue repertoires likely differ.

This clone occurred a few times. Its target is not known. It was on ten immunoSEQ deep assay plates that unsorted PBMC DNA was sequenced. Here immunoSEQ multiplex PCR was the method, and the copy in TCRdb shows in-frame clones only, minus some. This table has about 460,000 clones, about 74% appearing once. The chain has TRBV7-9 and TRBJ1-5; 7 bases fit TRBD1. Sequenced material: PBMCs. This clonotype originated in a woman aged 40 to 50 in good health. Some clones in this sample may be carry-over from other donors' samples. CDR3 bases: TGTGCCAGCAGCCAAGGTTTACAGGGGCATCAGCCCCAGCATTTT. It translates to CASSQGLQGHQPQHF.